This passage covers 23 T cell receptor beta chains from one sample sequenced in a study of blood T cell repertoires in COVID-19. Libraries were prepared by immunoSEQ multiplex PCR; TCRdb keeps only in-frame clonotypes and omits some of them. Of approximately 50,000 clones in the sample, 70% to 85% were seen once. What was sequenced was PBMCs or T cells enriched from blood (not recorded which). The receptors shown here come from a woman between 45 and 60 years old with acute COVID-19.

This clone was observed a handful of times. This chain joins TRBV3-1 (or the pseudogene TRBV3-2) and TRBJ2-2, with TRBD2 matching over 12 bases. Germline V gene sequence: CDR1 LGHDT, CDR2 YNNKEL (reference sequence). With V trimmed by 1 base and J by 0 bases, 6 bases remained unmatched. The CDR3 is 19 residues long. The CDR3 region has the DNA TGTGCCAGCAGCCAAGCAGGACTAGCGGGGCAGTCGAACACCGGGGAGCTGTTTTTT. Its translation: CASSQAGLAGQSNTGELFF.

The chain joins TRBV5-1 to TRBJ1-1; 7 nucleotides line up with TRBD1. CDR1 is SGHRS, CDR2 YFSETQ, per germline. The V segment lost 1 base and the J segment 0 bases; nucleotides outside the gene matches: 9. This CDR3 region has 17 residues. CDR3 nucleotides: TGCGCCAGCAGCTTGTCCCGGGACAGTTTAATGAACACTGAAGCTTTCTTT. It specifies CASSLSRDSLMNTEAFF. Full variable domain (rest looked up from reference TRBV5-1 and TRBJ1-1): KAGVTQTPRYLIKTRGQQVTLSCSPISGHRSVSWYQQTPGQGLQFLFEYFSETQRNKGNFPGRFSGRQFSNSRSEMNVSTLELGDSALYLCASSLSRDSLMNTEAFFGQGTRLTVV.

The rearrangement links TRBV4-1 to TRBJ1-1, with TRBD1 as a possible D gene (5 bases). V shed 1 base and J shed 0 bases, with 12 bases lying between them. There are 16 residues in the CDR3. The germline CDR1 and CDR2 sequences are MGHRA and YSYEKL. The CDR3 spells CASSQVRGVVNTEAFF. The CDR3 DNA reads as TGCGCCAGCAGCCAAGTTCGGGGGGTTGTGAACACTGAAGCTTTCTTT.

The rearrangement uses TRBV10-2 and TRBJ2-7; D unclear. In germline, CDR1 is WSHSY, CDR2 SAAADI. The CDR3 runs 13 residues. The germline V and J ends were trimmed by 8 bases and 0 bases, with 11 bases remaining between them. The CDR3 spells CASRKQDSYEQYF. The CDR3 coding sequence is TGCGCCAGCCGTAAGCAAGACTCCTACGAGCAGTACTTC.

The chain recombines TRBV11-1 with TRBJ2-1; D is possibly TRBD1 (6 bases). Germline V lookup: CDR1 SGHAT, CDR2 FQDESV (reference sequence). The V gene lost 5 bases and the J gene lost 4 bases, with 18 bases spanning the gap. The CDR3 runs to 16 residues. CDR3 coding DNA: TGTGCCAGCAGCCACAGGGCAGAGAGAACTTACAATGAGCAGTTCTTC. Amino acid sequence: CASSHRAERTYNEQFF.

This chain links TRBV27 with TRBJ2-1; 9 nucleotides match TRBD2. Losses at the gene ends were 7 bases for V and 6 bases for J; bases not matched to a gene: 10. CDR3 length: 15 amino acids. Looked up from germline, CDR1 is MNHEY and CDR2 is SMNVEV (reference sequence). The CDR3 loop reads CASTLRRGGLNEQFF. The CDR3 region has the DNA TGTGCCAGCACCCTGAGGCGGGGGGGGCTCAATGAGCAGTTCTTC.

The rearrangement joins TRBV9 to TRBJ2-5; 12 bases are shared with TRBD2. CDR3 length: 15 amino acids. V lost 4 bases to trimming and J lost 3 bases; unmatched junction nucleotides: 4. From germline, CDR1 is SGDLS and CDR2 YYNGEE. The CDR3 region is CASSPRLAGEETQYF. CDR3 nucleotides: TGTGCCAGCAGCCCGCGACTAGCGGGGGAAGAGACCCAGTACTTC.

This clone was detected a few times. This CDR3 is also generated by other DNA sequences in the sample. The chain employs TRBV7-2 and TRBJ1-1, with unresolved D. CDR1 SGHTA and CDR2 FQGNSA come from the germline V gene. Trimming removed 2 bases from V and 5 bases from J, with 9 bases in between. The CDR3 runs 13 residues. The CDR3 nucleotides are TGTGCCAGCAGCTTATCAGGCTATACTGAAGCTTTCTTT. Protein sequence: CASSLSGYTEAFF.

This clone was seen a handful of times. The CDR3 DNA sequence: TGTGCCAGCAGCTTACAGGGTAGTAGGGCTTTCTTT. Translation gives CASSLQGSRAFF. The V and J genes are TRBV13 and TRBJ1-1; TRBD1 is a possible D gene (5 bases). This CDR3 has 12 amino acids. Trimming left V 2 bases short and J 11 bases short, with 12 bases between. CDR1 is PRHDT and CDR2 is FYEKMQ in the germline V gene (reference sequence).

This sequence joins TRBV9 and TRBJ2-4; 7 nucleotides match TRBD2. Germline-derived CDR1 and CDR2 are SGDLS and YYNGEE. The V segment lost 0 bases and the J segment 6 bases; nucleotides outside the gene matches: 6. This CDR3 region has 15 residues. The CDR3 here is CASSVAPERGNIQYF. Written as DNA, the CDR3 is TGTGCCAGCAGCGTAGCTCCGGAGCGGGGAAACATTCAGTACTTC.

This chain connects TRBV10-2 to TRBJ2-3; TRBD2 matches 7 bases. CDR3 length equals 12 residues. Germline V gene data show CDR1 as WSHSY and CDR2 as SAAADI. V shed 7 bases and J 6 bases; nucleotides not matched to a gene: 4. Written as DNA, the CDR3 is TGCGCCAGCACCGACGGGGGGGATACGCAGTATTTT. This codes for CASTDGGDTQYF.

J is TRBJ1-2 and V is TRBV19, with 9 positions matching TRBD1. Germline V gene data show CDR1 as LNHDA and CDR2 as SQIVND (reference sequence). There are 14 residues in the CDR3. The junction had 10 bases not matched to a gene; V was cut back by 6 bases and J by 8 bases. CDR3 in amino acids: CASRNQQGAWGYTF. CDR3 in DNA: TGTGCCAGTAGAAACCAACAGGGGGCTTGGGGCTACACCTTC.

This chain joins TRBV5-1 and TRBJ2-3; 10 nucleotides match TRBD1. The germline V gene has CDR1 SGHRS and CDR2 YFSETQ. This CDR3 has 14 amino acids. Trimming cost V 3 bases and J 5 bases; bases outside gene matches: 3. The CDR3 loop reads CASSYDRGQDTQYF. For the CDR3, the DNA is TGCGCCAGCAGCTATGACAGGGGGCAAGATACGCAGTATTTT. Full variable domain (outside the CDR3, taken from reference TRBV5-1 and TRBJ2-3): KAGVTQTPRYLIKTRGQQVTLSCSPISGHRSVSWYQQTPGQGLQFLFEYFSETQRNKGNFPGRFSGRQFSNSRSEMNVSTLELGDSALYLCASSYDRGQDTQYFGPGTRLTVL.

This clone was seen only a few times. V is TRBV4-1 and J is TRBJ1-1; unclear D gene. Germline CDR1 and CDR2: MGHRA and YSYEKL. There are 13 residues in the CDR3. With 4 bases removed from V and 6 bases from J, the gap between germline ends came to 12 bases. The CDR3 DNA is TGCGCCAGCAGCCCCCTTTATGAGTCTGAAGCTTTCTTT. Protein product: CASSPLYESEAFF.

CDR3 amino acids: CAISARNEQFF. The CDR3 region has the DNA TGTGCCATCAGTGCCCGGAATGAGCAGTTCTTC. The chain has TRBV10-3 and TRBJ2-1; D remains ambiguous. CDR1 and CDR2 from the germline V gene are ENHRY and SYGVKD. The CDR3 sequence is 11 residues long. V shed 4 bases and J shed 7 bases, with 5 bases lying between them.

The table lists this clone with a count of one. This chain uses TRBV6-5 with TRBJ2-3; D possibly corresponds to TRBD1 (6 bases). The CDR3 extends over 14 amino acids. Germline V lookup: CDR1 MNHEY, CDR2 SVGAGI. V was cut by 8 bases and J by 2 bases, with 14 bases left in between. The CDR3 DNA is TGTGCCAGCGGGGGCATATCAGTCACAGATACGCAGTATTTT. Residues: CASGGISVTDTQYF.

The J gene is TRBJ1-1, the V gene TRBV2; TRBD1 matches at 8 bases. Germline CDR1 is SNHLY and CDR2 is FYNNEI. Trimming at V came to 6 bases and at J to 1 base, leaving 4 bases not matched to a gene. This CDR3 region has 14 residues. CDR3 region: CASRRQGWNTEAFF. Written as DNA, the CDR3 is TGTGCCAGCAGGAGACAGGGGTGGAACACTGAAGCTTTCTTT.

The V call is TRBV28, the J call TRBJ2-1; 9 bases match TRBD2. The germline CDR1 and CDR2 sequences are MDHEN and SYDVKM. This CDR3 is 16 amino acids long. V dropped 7 bases and J dropped 7; count of bases not matched to a gene: 14. CDR3 nucleotide sequence: TGTGCCAGCAATTCCCCCTGGCGGGGGGGCGGGAATGAGCAGTTCTTC. This translates into CASNSPWRGGGNEQFF.

V usage is TRBV18 and J usage is TRBJ1-2; no clear D. Trimming cost V 1 base and J 6 bases, with 18 bases left between them. The CDR3 runs 16 residues. Germline lookup yields CDR1 KGHSH and CDR2 LQKENI. The CDR3 region has the DNA TGTGCCAGCTCACCACTCGGAGAGGGAGGGAAAGATGGCTACACCTTC. It yields the protein CASSPLGEGGKDGYTF.

This chain joins TRBV18 and TRBJ2-7; 13 bases align to TRBD2. The length of the CDR3 is 15 residues. V lost 4 bases and J lost 4; bases outside the gene matches: 4. CDR1 is KGHSH, CDR2 LQKENI, per germline. DNA for the CDR3: TGTGCCAGCTCACTACTAGCGGGGGGGTTTTACGAGCAGTACTTC. This encodes CASSLLAGGFYEQYF. Variable domain in full (rest from reference TRBV18 and TRBJ2-7): NAGVMQNPRHLVRRRGQEARLRCSPMKGHSHVYWYRQLPEEGLKFMVYLQKENIIDESGMPKERFSAEFPKEGPSILRIQQVVRGDSAAYFCASSLLAGGFYEQYFGPGTRLTVT.

This sequence joins TRBV28 and TRBJ1-2; D perhaps matches TRBD1 (6 bases). Germline V lookup: CDR1 MDHEN, CDR2 SYDVKM. Trimming left V 6 bases short and J 3 bases short, with 17 bases between. The length of the CDR3 is 15 residues. CDR3 nucleotides: TGTGCCAGCAGCCAAACAGGGTTCCCCGACTATGGCTACACCTTC. As protein: CASSQTGFPDYGYTF.

The chain joins TRBV5-4 to TRBJ1-3, with TRBD1 identical over 9 bases. Germline assignment: CDR1 SGHNT and CDR2 YYREEE (reference sequence). This CDR3 is built from 15 residues. V lost 4 bases to trimming and J lost 1 base; unmatched junction nucleotides: 3. CDR3 region: CASSPDRGSGNTIYF. The DNA for the CDR3 is TGTGCCAGCAGCCCGGACAGGGGTTCTGGAAACACCATATATTTT.

This clone was recorded a few times. This chain's CDR3 is CASSLTGGDGYTF. The CDR3 bases are TGTGCCAGCAGCCTAACCGGGGGGGACGGCTACACCTTC. The V call is TRBV9, the J call TRBJ1-2; possibly TRBD1 for D (5 bases). This CDR3 comprises 13 residues. CDR1 and CDR2 from the germline V gene are SGDLS and YYNGEE. The V gene lost 4 bases and the J gene lost 8 bases, with 15 bases spanning the gap. The whole variable domain, remainder taken from reference TRBV9 and TRBJ1-2, is DSGVTQTPKHLITATGQRVTLRCSPRSGDLSVYWYQQSLDQGLQFLIQYYNGEERAKGNILERFSAQQFPDLHSELNLSSLELGDSALYFCASSLTGGDGYTFGSGTRLTVV.